This T cell receptor (beta chain) was sequenced for a study of response to subunit inactivated influenza vaccine. The V and J ends lost 5 bases and 4 bases, in that order; junction bases with no gene match: 7. The CDR3 length is 15 residues. A single record per CDR3 protein comes from TCRdb applying MiXCR to the RT-PCR reads. The sample lists hundreds of thousands of distinct CDR3 sequences, roughly 10% seen once, with approximately 11% in the top ten. This clonotype was counted ten times or more. These records were also assigned to another study, of T cells expressing NK-cell markers. That work adds: UMIs accompanied the 5'RACE template switching by which TCR beta cDNA was made. Researchers report these clonotypes also headed the CD3+CD56-NKG2C+ fraction in a handful of donors.

The sequence was obtained from a man aged 50 to 59 who received an inactivated influenza vaccine. This chain joins TRBV12-3 or TRBV12-4 and TRBJ2-3; TRBD2 matches 9 bases. The sequencing here drew on PBMCs from blood, taken on the day of vaccination. The CDR3 spells CASSHGTSSPDTQYF. Written as DNA, the CDR3 is TGTGCCAGCAGTCACGGGACTAGCAGCCCAGATACGCAGTATTTT.